This T cell receptor (beta chain) was retrieved from a study of cytomegalovirus exposure and HLA in healthy donors. This clone was found once. Trimming cost V 5 bases and J 2 bases, with 14 bases left between them. Germline-derived CDR1 and CDR2 are SGHRS and YFSETQ. The CDR3 length is 14 residues. A multiplex PCR was run with 60 Vbeta primers and 13 Jbeta primers. Sequencing used immunoSEQ multiplex PCR; TCRdb keeps in-frame clones, though not all of them. The repertoire holds 120,000 to 150,000 clones, with roughly 78% as singletons. The sequence derives from a man younger than 35 in good health and CMV-seropositive. This rearrangement joins TRBV5-1 to TRBJ2-7; D might be TRBD1 (5 bases). The sample taken for sequencing was PBMCs. CDR3 amino acids: CASSSTDPTYEQYF. The CDR3 DNA follows: TGCGCCAGCAGTTCGACAGACCCTACCTACGAGCAGTACTTC.